The count of the clone carrying this TCR beta chain is one. Its cognate antigen is unknown. Primers: 60 Vbeta forward and 13 Jbeta reverse. The protocol was immunoSEQ multiplex PCR, while the TCRdb copy is restricted to in-frame clones and leaves out a portion. Seen here are 130,000 to 150,000 clones, over 70% observed once, and the top ten hold about 5%. The sample originates from a study of cytomegalovirus exposure and HLA in healthy donors. Study as a whole: Across under 450 genotyped donors, about 81% landed in the Caucasian-associated ancestry cluster.

This CDR3 is 14 amino acids long. Germline CDR1 reads SGHAT; CDR2 reads FQDESV (reference sequence). V lost 2 bases, J lost 4 bases, and 3 bases stayed unmatched. Findings and limits, study-wide: Later analysis identified 16,951 TCR beta sequences associated with HLA alleles, using a false discovery rate threshold of 0.05. Later on, a genetic analysis was performed. It linked a missense variant in DCLRE1C with V- and J-gene trimming of TCR beta.

The sequencing sample was made of PBMCs. The TCR was taken from a man aged 25 to 45 in good health and CMV-seropositive. The chain carries TRBV11-1 and TRBJ2-7; 9 bases map to TRBD2. The CDR3 coding sequence is TGTGCCAGCAGCTTATCTAGCGGGGCATACGAGCAGTACTTC. Translation: CASSLSSGAYEQYF.